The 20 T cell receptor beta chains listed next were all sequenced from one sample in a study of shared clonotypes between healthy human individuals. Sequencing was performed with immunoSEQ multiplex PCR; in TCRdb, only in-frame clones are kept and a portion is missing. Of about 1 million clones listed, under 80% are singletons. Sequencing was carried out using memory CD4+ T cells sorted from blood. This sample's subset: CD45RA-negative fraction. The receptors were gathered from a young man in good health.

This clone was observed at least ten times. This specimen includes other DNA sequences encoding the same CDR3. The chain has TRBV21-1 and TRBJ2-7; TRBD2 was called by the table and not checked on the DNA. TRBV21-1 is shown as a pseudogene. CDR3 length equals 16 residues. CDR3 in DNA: TGTGCCAGCGGGGCTGAGACTAGCGGGGAGCCATACGAGCAGTACTTC. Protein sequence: CASGAETSGEPYEQYF.

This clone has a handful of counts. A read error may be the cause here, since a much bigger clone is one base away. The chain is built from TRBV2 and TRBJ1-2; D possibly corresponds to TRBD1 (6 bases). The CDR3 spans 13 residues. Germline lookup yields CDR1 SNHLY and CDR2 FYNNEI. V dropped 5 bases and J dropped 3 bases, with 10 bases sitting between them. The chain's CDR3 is CASSLQGYYGYTF. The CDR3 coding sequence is TGTGCCAGCAGTTTACAGGGTTACTATGGCTACACCTTC.

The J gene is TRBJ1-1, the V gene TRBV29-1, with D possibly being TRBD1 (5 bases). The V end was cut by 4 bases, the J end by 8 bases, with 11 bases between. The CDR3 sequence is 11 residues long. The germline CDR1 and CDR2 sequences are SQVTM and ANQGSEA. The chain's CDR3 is CSVVGVGEAFF. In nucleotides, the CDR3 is TGCAGCGTTGTGGGGGTGGGAGAAGCTTTCTTT.

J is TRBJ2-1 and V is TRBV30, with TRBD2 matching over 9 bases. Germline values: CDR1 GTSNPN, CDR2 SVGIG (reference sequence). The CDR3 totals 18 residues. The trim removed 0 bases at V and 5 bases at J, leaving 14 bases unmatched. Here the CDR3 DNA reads TGTGCCTGGAGTGTAAGGGCTAGCGGGGTCCGCCGGGACAATGAGCAGTTCTTC. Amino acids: CAWSVRASGVRRDNEQFF.

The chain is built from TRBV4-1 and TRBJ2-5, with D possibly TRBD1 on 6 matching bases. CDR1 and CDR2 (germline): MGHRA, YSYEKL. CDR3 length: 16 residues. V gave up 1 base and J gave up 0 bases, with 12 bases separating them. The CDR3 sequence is CASSQAGAAYQETQYF. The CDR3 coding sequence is TGCGCCAGCAGCCAAGCAGGGGCCGCGTACCAAGAGACCCAGTACTTC.

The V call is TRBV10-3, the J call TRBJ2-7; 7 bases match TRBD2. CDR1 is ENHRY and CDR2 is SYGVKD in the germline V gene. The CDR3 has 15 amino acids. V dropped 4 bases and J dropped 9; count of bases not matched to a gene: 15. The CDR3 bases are TGTGCCATCAGTGGGGGACTACTACGACAGCCGGCGCAGTACTTC. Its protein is CAISGGLLRQPAQYF.

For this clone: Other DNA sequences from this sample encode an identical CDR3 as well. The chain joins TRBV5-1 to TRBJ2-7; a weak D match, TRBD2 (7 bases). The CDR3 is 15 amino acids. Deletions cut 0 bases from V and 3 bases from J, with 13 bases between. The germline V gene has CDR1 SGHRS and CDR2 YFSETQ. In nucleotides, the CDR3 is TGCGCCAGCAGCTTGGGAGGCGGGGGCCGCTACGAGCAGTACTTC. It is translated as CASSLGGGGRYEQYF.

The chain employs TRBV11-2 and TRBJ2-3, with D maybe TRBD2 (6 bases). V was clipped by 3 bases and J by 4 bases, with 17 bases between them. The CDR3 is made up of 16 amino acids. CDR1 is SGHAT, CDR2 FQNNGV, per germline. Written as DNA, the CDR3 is TGTGCCAGCAGCTTTTTTTTCGGGGGAAGCCCAGATACGCAGTATTTT. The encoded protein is CASSFFFGGSPDTQYF.

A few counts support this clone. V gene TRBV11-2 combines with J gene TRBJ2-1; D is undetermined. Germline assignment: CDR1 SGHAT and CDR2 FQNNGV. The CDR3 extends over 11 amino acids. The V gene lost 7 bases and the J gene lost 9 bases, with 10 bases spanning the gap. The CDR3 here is CASTRLVEQFF. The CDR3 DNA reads TGTGCCAGCACCCGTCTGGTTGAGCAGTTCTTC. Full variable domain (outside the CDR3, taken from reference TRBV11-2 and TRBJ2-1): EAGVAQSPRYKIIEKRQSVAFWCNPISGHATLYWYQQILGQGPKLLIQFQNNGVVDDSQLPKDRFSAERLKGVDSTLKIQPAKLEDSAVYLCASTRLVEQFFGPGTRLTVL.

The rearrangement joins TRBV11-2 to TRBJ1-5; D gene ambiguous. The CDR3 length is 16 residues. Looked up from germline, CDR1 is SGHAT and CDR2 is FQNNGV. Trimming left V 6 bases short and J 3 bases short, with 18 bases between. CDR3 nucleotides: TGTGCCAGCAGACACAAGCGGCGGGCATTCAATCAGCCCCAGCATTTT. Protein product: CASRHKRRAFNQPQHF.

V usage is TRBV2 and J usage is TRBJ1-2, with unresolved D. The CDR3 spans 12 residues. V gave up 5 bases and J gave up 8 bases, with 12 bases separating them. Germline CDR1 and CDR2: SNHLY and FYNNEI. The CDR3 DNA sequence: TGTGCCAGCAGTCCCAGGACTAAAGGCTACACCTTC. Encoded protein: CASSPRTKGYTF.

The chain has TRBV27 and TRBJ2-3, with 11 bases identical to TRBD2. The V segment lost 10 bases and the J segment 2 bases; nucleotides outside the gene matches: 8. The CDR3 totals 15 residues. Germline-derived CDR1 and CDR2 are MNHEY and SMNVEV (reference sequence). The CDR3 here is CATSSGRPYTDTQYF. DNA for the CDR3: TGTGCCACGTCTAGCGGGAGGCCGTACACAGATACGCAGTATTTT.

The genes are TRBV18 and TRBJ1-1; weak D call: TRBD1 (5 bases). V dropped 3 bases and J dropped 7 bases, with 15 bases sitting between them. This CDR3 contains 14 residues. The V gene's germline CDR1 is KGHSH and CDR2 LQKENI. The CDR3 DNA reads TGTGCCAGCTCACCGGTCCAGGGTATGATTGAAGCTTTCTTT. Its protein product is CASSPVQGMIEAFF.

The DNA of the CDR3 is TGTGCCACTGGGGGAGGGGTGGGTCAGCCCCAGCATTTT. It yields the protein CATGGGVGQPQHF. This chain joins TRBV28 and TRBJ1-5, with TRBD1 as a possible D gene (5 bases). CDR3 length equals 13 residues. Germline assignment: CDR1 MDHEN and CDR2 SYDVKM. Trimming left V 10 bases short and J 6 bases short, with 16 bases between.

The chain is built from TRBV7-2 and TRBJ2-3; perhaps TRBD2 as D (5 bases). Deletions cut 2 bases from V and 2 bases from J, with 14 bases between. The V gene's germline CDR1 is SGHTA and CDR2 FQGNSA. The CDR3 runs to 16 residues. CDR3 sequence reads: CASSLRGYEATDTQYF. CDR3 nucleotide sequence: TGTGCCAGCAGCTTACGGGGATATGAGGCCACAGATACGCAGTATTTT.

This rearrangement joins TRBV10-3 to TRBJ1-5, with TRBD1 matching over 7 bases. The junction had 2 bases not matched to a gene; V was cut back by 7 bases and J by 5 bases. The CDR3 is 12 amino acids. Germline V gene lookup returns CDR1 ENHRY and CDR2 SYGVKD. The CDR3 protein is CAITTGDQPQHF. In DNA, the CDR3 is TGTGCCATCACCACAGGGGATCAGCCCCAGCATTTT.

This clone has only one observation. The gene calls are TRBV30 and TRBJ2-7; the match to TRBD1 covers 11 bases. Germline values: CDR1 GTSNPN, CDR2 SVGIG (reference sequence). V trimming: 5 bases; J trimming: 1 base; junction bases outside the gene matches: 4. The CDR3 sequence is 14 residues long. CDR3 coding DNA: TGTGCCTGGGAAGGACAGGGGGCTTCCTACGAGCAGTACTTC. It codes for CAWEGQGASYEQYF.

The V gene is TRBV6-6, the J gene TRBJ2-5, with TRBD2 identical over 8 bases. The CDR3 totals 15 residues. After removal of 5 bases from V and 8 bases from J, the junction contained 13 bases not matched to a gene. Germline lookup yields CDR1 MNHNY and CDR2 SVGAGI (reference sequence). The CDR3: CASSLRGGEDSTQYF. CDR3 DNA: TGTGCCAGCAGTCTCCGGGGGGGGGAGGATAGCACCCAGTACTTC.

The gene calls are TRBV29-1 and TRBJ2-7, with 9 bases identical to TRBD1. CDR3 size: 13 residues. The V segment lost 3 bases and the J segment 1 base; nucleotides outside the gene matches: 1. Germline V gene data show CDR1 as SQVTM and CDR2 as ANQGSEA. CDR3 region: CSVDGQGSYEQYF. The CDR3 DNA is TGCAGCGTTGATGGACAGGGGTCCTACGAGCAGTACTTC.

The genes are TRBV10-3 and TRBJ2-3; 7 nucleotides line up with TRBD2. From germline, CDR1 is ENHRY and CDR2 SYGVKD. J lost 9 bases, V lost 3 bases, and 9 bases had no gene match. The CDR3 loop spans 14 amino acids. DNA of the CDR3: TGTGCCATCAGTGACTCCTCACCAGCGGGAACGCAGTATTTT. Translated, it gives CAISDSSPAGTQYF.